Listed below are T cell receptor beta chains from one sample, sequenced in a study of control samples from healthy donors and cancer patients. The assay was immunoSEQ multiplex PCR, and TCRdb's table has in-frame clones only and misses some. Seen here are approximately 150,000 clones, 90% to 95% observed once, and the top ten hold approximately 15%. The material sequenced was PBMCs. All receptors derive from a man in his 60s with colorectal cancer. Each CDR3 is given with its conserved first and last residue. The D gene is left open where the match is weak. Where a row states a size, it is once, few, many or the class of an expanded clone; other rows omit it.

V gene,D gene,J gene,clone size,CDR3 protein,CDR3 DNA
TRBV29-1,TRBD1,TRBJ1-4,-,CSVQTGGRGEKLFF,TGCAGCGTACAAACAGGGGGTAGGGGTGAAAAACTGTTTTTT
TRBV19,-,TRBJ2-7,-,CASSTRTVGYEQYF,TGTGCCAGTAGTACCCGGACGGTCGGCTACGAGCAGTACTTC
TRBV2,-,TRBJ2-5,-,CASTSKETQYF,TGTGCCAGCACCTCCAAAGAGACCCAGTACTTC
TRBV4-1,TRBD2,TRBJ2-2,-,CASTLSGGASGELFF,TGCGCCAGCACTCTGAGCGGGGGGGCCTCCGGGGAGCTGTTTTTT
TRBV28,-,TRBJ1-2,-,CASSLGQGVDGYTF,TGTGCCAGCAGTTTAGGTCAGGGAGTTGATGGCTACACCTTC
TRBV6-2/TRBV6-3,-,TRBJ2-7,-,CASSSQGIIEQYF,TGTGCCAGCAGTTCCCAGGGGATTATCGAGCAGTACTTC
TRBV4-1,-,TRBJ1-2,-,CASSQDAVRDFYGYTF,TGCGCCAGCAGCCAAGATGCGGTGCGCGATTTCTATGGCTACACCTTC
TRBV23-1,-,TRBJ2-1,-,CASSHPDRNEQFF,TGCGCCAGCAGTCACCCGGACAGAAATGAGCAGTTCTTC
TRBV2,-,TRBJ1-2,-,CASSEEGNYGYTF,TGTGCCAGCAGTGAAGAAGGGAACTATGGCTACACCTTC
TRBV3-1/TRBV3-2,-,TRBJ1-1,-,CASSQGPRLFRPPVAEAFF,TGTGCCAGCAGCCAAGGCCCAAGACTCTTCAGACCCCCTGTCGCTGAAGCTTTCTTT
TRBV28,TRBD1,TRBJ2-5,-,CASSAQGAGQETQYF,TGTGCCAGCAGTGCACAGGGGGCTGGGCAAGAGACCCAGTACTTC
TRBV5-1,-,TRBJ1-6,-,CASSLLRGNSPLHF,TGCGCCAGCAGCCTCCTCAGGGGTAATTCACCCCTCCACTTT
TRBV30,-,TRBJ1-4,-,CAWSAGATNEKLFF,TGTGCCTGGAGTGCAGGGGCAACTAATGAAAAACTGTTTTTT
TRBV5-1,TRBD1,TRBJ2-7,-,CASSSGDRAYEQYF,TGCGCCAGCAGCTCAGGGGACAGGGCATACGAGCAGTACTTC
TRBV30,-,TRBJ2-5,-,CAWSGEGGSETQYF,TGTGCCTGGAGCGGGGAGGGGGGATCGGAGACCCAGTACTTC
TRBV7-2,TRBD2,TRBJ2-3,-,CASSLQRGASTDTQYF,TGTGCCAGCAGCTTACAGCGGGGGGCTAGCACAGATACGCAGTATTTT
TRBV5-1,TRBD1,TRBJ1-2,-,CASSGGDRNYGYTF,TGCGCCAGCAGCGGGGGGGACAGGAACTATGGCTACACCTTC
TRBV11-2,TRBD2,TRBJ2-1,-,CASTEKDRRGRNNEQFF,TGTGCCAGCACCGAAAAAGATCGGCGGGGGAGGAACAATGAGCAGTTCTTC
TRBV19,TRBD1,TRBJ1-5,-,CASIDRGLSSHQPQHF,TGTGCCAGTATAGACAGGGGATTAAGCAGCCATCAGCCCCAGCATTTT
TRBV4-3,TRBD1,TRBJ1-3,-,CASSQEQGAGGNTIYF,TGCGCCAGCAGCCAGGAACAGGGGGCTGGTGGAAACACCATATATTTT
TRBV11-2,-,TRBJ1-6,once,CASSFRGTNSPLHF,TGTGCCAGCAGCTTCAGGGGCACAAATTCACCCCTCCACTTT
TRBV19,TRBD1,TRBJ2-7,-,CASSPRTGGQGEQYF,TGTGCCAGTAGTCCTCGGACAGGGGGTCAAGGGGAGCAGTACTTC
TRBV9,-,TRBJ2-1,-,CASSAGSVREQFF,TGTGCCAGCAGTGCCGGGTCAGTGCGTGAGCAGTTCTTC
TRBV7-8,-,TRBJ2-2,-,CASSPVTGELFF,TGTGCCAGCAGCCCCGTAACCGGGGAGCTGTTTTTT
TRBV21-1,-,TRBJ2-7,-,CASSRVKQTYEQYF,TGTGCCAGCAGCAGAGTGAAACAGACCTACGAGCAGTACTTC
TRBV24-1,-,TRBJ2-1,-,CATSDSGRYNEQFF,TGTGCCACCAGTGATTCCGGGCGTTACAATGAGCAGTTCTTC
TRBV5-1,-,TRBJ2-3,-,CASSLRPAAATDTQYF,TGCGCCAGCAGCTTGCGTCCAGCGGCGGCCACAGATACGCAGTATTTT